These T cell receptor beta chains were read from a single sample in a study of T cells of healthy individuals. TCRdb used MiXCR to reprocess the 5' RACE reads, holding one entry per CDR3 protein. Of 60,000 to 70,000 distinct CDR3 sequences listed, roughly 16% were seen once; the top ten hold approximately 4.8%. These receptors were obtained from a human donor in good health. Both conserved end residues are part of each CDR3. D genes are given only for firm matches. Clone size is stated in some rows and not others, as once, few, many or a class when expanded.

>few|TRBV28|TRBJ1-1|.
TGTGCCAGCAGTTCCCACGCAGGGGCGGACACTGAAGCTTTCTTT
CASSSHAGADTEAFF
>many|TRBV7-9|TRBJ2-5|.
TGTGCCAGCAGCTTTGGCACCCAAATCCAAGAGACCCAGTACTTC
CASSFGTQIQETQYF
>few|TRBV12-3/TRBV12-4|TRBJ2-3|.
TGTGCCAGCAGTTTAAACACAGGCACAGATACGCAGTATTTT
CASSLNTGTDTQYF
>many|TRBV7-8|TRBJ2-5|TRBD2
TGTGCCAGCAGCTTAGCCGGACTAGGAAATTTGGTAGAGACCCAGTACTTC
CASSLAGLGNLVETQYF
>.|TRBV12-3/TRBV12-4|TRBJ2-7|.
TGTGCCAGCAGTTGGTCCCGATTCTACGAGCAGTACTTC
CASSWSRFYEQYF
>many|TRBV29-1|TRBJ2-6|.
TGCAGCGTTGAAGAAGGGGGCTCTGGGGCCAACGTCCTGACTTTC
CSVEEGGSGANVLTF
>few|TRBV6-6|TRBJ2-7|TRBD2
TGTGCCAGCAGCCCTAGCGGGTCTGACTACGAGCAGTACTTC
CASSPSGSDYEQYF
>.|TRBV5-1|TRBJ1-2|TRBD1
TGCGCCAGCAGCTTAAGGGACAGAGGAAACTATGGCTACACCTTC
CASSLRDRGNYGYTF
>.|TRBV27|TRBJ2-1|TRBD2
TGTGCCAGCAGTTTTGGTAGCGGGGGGTCTTACAATGAGCAGTTCTTC
CASSFGSGGSYNEQFF
>many|TRBV7-2|TRBJ2-5|TRBD2
TGTGCCAGCAGCTTCAATAGCGGGGGGGCCGGGGGAGAGACCCAGTACTTC
CASSFNSGGAGGETQYF
>many|TRBV27|TRBJ2-3|.
TGTGCCAGCAGCCCGGGTGTGTGGTCCACAGATACGCAGTATTTT
CASSPGVWSTDTQYF
>few|TRBV10-3|TRBJ2-7|TRBD1
TGTGCCACCGGGACAGGGAATGCCTACGAGCAGTACTTC
CATGTGNAYEQYF
>many|TRBV29-1|TRBJ2-7|.
TGCAGCGTTAAGCATTTGACTACCCGAAATTCGTACGAGCAGTACTTC
CSVKHLTTRNSYEQYF
>.|TRBV4-1|TRBJ2-4|.
TGCGCCAGCAGCCGCGGACAGTCAAGCTTAGTCAAAAACATTCAGTACTTC
CASSRGQSSLVKNIQYF
>.|TRBV6-1|TRBJ2-3|.
TGTGCCAGCAGGATACAGGGAGCCACAGATACGCAGTATTTT
CASRIQGATDTQYF
>once|TRBV2|TRBJ2-1|TRBD2
TGTGCCAGCAGTCGGCTAGCGGGGCCCTCAGCCCAGTTCTTC
CASSRLAGPSAQFF
>.|TRBV5-1|TRBJ1-1|TRBD1
TGCGCCAGCAGCCTCCGGGGACAGGGGGCGTTGGGAACTGAAGCTTTCTTT
CASSLRGQGALGTEAFF
>many|TRBV7-9|TRBJ1-1|.
TGTGCCACCTCTGGGTACACTGAAGCTTTCTTT
CATSGYTEAFF
>few|TRBV7-3|TRBJ2-1|.
TGTGCCAGCACCTTAGGACCAGCCGATGAGCAGTTCTTC
CASTLGPADEQFF
>few|TRBV5-4|TRBJ1-2|.
TGTGCCAGCAGCTTGGGCATGACTGGGACCTTC
CASSLGMTGTF
>.|TRBV5-4|TRBJ2-7|TRBD2
TGTGCCAGCAGCTTGAGCTTGGTAGCGGGGGGACCTTCCTACGAGCAGTACTTC
CASSLSLVAGGPSYEQYF
>few|TRBV18|TRBJ2-1|.
TGTGCCAGCTCACTGCGGGGAAACTCCTACAATGAGCAGTTCTTC
CASSLRGNSYNEQFF
>.|TRBV27|TRBJ2-7|TRBD2
TGTGCCAGCAGCCTGACTAGCGGAACAACCTACGAGCAGTACTTC
CASSLTSGTTYEQYF
>many|TRBV12-3/TRBV12-4|TRBJ1-5|.
TGTGCCAGCAGTTGGGTGGGGGATAGCAATCAGCCCCAGCATTTT
CASSWVGDSNQPQHF
>.|TRBV6-1|TRBJ2-5|TRBD2
TGTGCCAGCAGTGAGCGCGGGGGGCCTCTAAGTTCGACCCAGTACTTC
CASSERGGPLSSTQYF
>few|TRBV7-6|TRBJ2-5|TRBD1
TGTGCCAGCAGCCAGCGACAGGGGGCAACCGAGACCCAGTACTTC
CASSQRQGATETQYF
>.|TRBV3-1|TRBJ1-3|TRBD1
TGTGCCAGCAGCCAAGACAGCAGGGGGAATGGAAACACCATATATTTT
CASSQDSRGNGNTIYF
>few|TRBV20-1|TRBJ2-1|.
TGCAGTGCGACGAGGGACCCAGCCCCCTACAATGAGCAGTTCTTC
CSATRDPAPYNEQFF
>many|TRBV3-1|TRBJ1-1|.
TGTGCCAGCAGCCAAGACAGGGACCCTGAAGCTTTCTTT
CASSQDRDPEAFF
>many|TRBV19|TRBJ2-7|.
TGTGCCAGTAAATGGCGCCCCGGGGACGGCGCCTACGAGCAGTACTTC
CASKWRPGDGAYEQYF
>many|TRBV30|TRBJ1-1|.
TGTGCCTGGGGGCGACAGGAGGCCACTGAAGCTTTCTTT
CAWGRQEATEAFF
>many|TRBV29-1|TRBJ1-1|.
TGCAGCGTGGAACGACAGGCGAACGCTGAAGCTTTCTTT
CSVERQANAEAFF
>many|TRBV20-1|TRBJ1-1|.
TGCAGTGCTAGAGCGACTCCCGTTACTGAAGCTTTCTTT
CSARATPVTEAFF
>many|TRBV29-1|TRBJ2-7|TRBD2
TGCAGCGTTGAGCTTAGCGGGGGCTCGGACTACGAGCAGTACTTC
CSVELSGGSDYEQYF
>many|TRBV7-9|TRBJ2-1|.
TGTGCCAGCCGAGGGGGAAGCTCCTACAATGAGCAGTTCTTC
CASRGGSSYNEQFF
>many|TRBV9|TRBJ2-1|TRBD1
TGTGCCAGCAGCGACCTGGGGGACAGCGCCTACAATGAGCAGTTCTTC
CASSDLGDSAYNEQFF
>many|TRBV29-1|TRBJ1-2|TRBD1
TGCAGCGCCGACCGTGGACAGGGCGACTATGGCTACACCTTC
CSADRGQGDYGYTF
>many|TRBV30|TRBJ2-7|.
TGTGCCGCAACCTCCGCCCGGGCGGGCGAGCAGTACTTC
CAATSARAGEQYF
>.|TRBV5-5|TRBJ2-3|.
TGTGCCAGCAGCTTCAAGCCCCCGGGAGTCAGCACAGATACGCAGTATTTT
CASSFKPPGVSTDTQYF
>medium-sized|TRBV4-2|TRBJ1-5|TRBD1
TGTGCCAGCAGCCTCCGACAGGGCGACGATCAGCCCCAGCATTTT
CASSLRQGDDQPQHF
>.|TRBV11-3|TRBJ2-1|TRBD2
TGTGCCAGCAGCTTAGCAGCGGGAGGGGAGAATGAGCAGTTCTTC
CASSLAAGGENEQFF
>many|TRBV5-5|TRBJ1-2|TRBD1
TGTGCCAGCAGCGTTGATGTCGGACAGGGGACCTTCGATGGCTACACCTTC
CASSVDVGQGTFDGYTF